Here is one T cell receptor (beta chain) with its context. This sample was included in a study of blood T cell repertoires in COVID-19. The method was immunoSEQ multiplex PCR; TCRdb's version includes in-frame clones alone and lacks a portion of them. The sample includes some 320,000 clones, less than 85% of them seen just once. Trimming cost V 4 bases and J 6 bases, with 12 bases left between them. This CDR3 is built from 14 residues. Looked up from germline, CDR1 is LNHNV and CDR2 is YYDKDF (reference sequence). V and J are TRBV15 and TRBJ1-4; TRBD1 is a possible D gene (5 bases). The origin of this receptor is a young woman who had been exposed to COVID-19. What was sequenced was PBMCs or T cells enriched from blood (not recorded which). CDR3 nucleotides: TGTGCCACCAGCAAAGGGGATCCGGATGAAAAACTGTTTTTT. Its protein product is CATSKGDPDEKLFF.